The 32 T cell receptor beta chains in this list originate from one sample, sequenced in a study of blood T cell repertoires in COVID-19. Measured with immunoSEQ multiplex PCR; TCRdb has only the in-frame clones, and not every one. This table holds approximately 500,000 clones, roughly 88% found once. Sequencing was performed on PBMCs or T cells enriched from blood (not recorded which). The receptors were sampled from a woman between 35 and 50 years old who had recovered from COVID-19.

V usage is TRBV27 and J usage is TRBJ1-4, with 8 bases identical to TRBD1. Germline trimming cut 8 bases from V and 5 bases from J; bases unmatched to any gene: 4. The CDR3 extends over 13 amino acids. The germline gives CDR1 MNHEY, CDR2 SMNVEV (reference sequence). DNA of the CDR3: TGTGCCAGCTCGGACAGGGAGAATGAAAAACTGTTTTTT. Protein sequence: CASSDRENEKLFF.

The chain couples TRBV3-1 (or the pseudogene TRBV3-2) to TRBJ2-5; D may be TRBD2 (7 bases). The CDR3 is made up of 16 amino acids. Germline CDR1 reads LGHDT; CDR2 reads YNNKEL (reference sequence). Trimming left V 2 bases short and J 2 bases short, with 15 bases between. The CDR3 here is CASSQKGGTTQETQYF. The CDR3 bases are TGTGCCAGCAGCCAAAAGGGGGGGACTACTCAAGAGACCCAGTACTTC.

There are a few counts of this clone. V usage is TRBV18 and J usage is TRBJ2-7; 7 bases align to TRBD2. The ends lost 2 bases at V and 7 bases at J; junction bases unmatched: 11. The CDR3 has 15 amino acids. CDR1 is KGHSH, CDR2 LQKENI, per germline. Here the CDR3 DNA reads TGTGCCAGCTCACCAACTCCGGCAGGACTAGATGAGCAGTACTTC. Amino acid sequence: CASSPTPAGLDEQYF.

V usage is TRBV6-5 and J usage is TRBJ2-1, with TRBD1 identical over 7 bases. The CDR3 extends over 15 amino acids. Trimming cost V 6 bases and J 8 bases; bases outside gene matches: 13. Germline CDR1 reads MNHEY; CDR2 reads SVGAGI. The CDR3 loop reads CASRADRTNWDEQFF. The CDR3 DNA reads TGTGCCAGCAGGGCGGACAGGACGAACTGGGATGAGCAGTTCTTC.

This chain joins TRBV28 and TRBJ1-1, with a tentative D call TRBD1 (5 bases). The CDR3 is 11 amino acids. V was trimmed by 11 bases and J by 2 bases, leaving 9 bases between them. Germline V gene data show CDR1 as MDHEN and CDR2 as SYDVKM. DNA of the CDR3: TGTGCCCTCAGGACAAACACTGAAGCTTTCTTT. Its protein product is CALRTNTEAFF.

J is TRBJ1-1 and V is TRBV4-1; 8 bases map to TRBD1. The CDR3 covers 15 residues. V shed 4 bases and J 1 base; nucleotides not matched to a gene: 5. Looked up from germline, CDR1 is MGHRA and CDR2 is YSYEKL. The CDR3 here is CASSLWTGTNTEAFF. The CDR3 coding sequence is TGCGCCAGCAGCCTTTGGACAGGGACGAACACTGAAGCTTTCTTT.

The chain is built from TRBV11-3 and TRBJ2-5; 9 bases line up with TRBD1. Trimming took 5 bases from V and 7 from J; bases not matched to a gene: 11. CDR3 size: 15 residues. Germline CDR1 and CDR2: SGHNT and YENEEA. The CDR3 reads CASSPGGDRDGTQYF. The DNA of the CDR3 is TGTGCCAGCAGCCCCGGAGGGGACAGGGACGGGACCCAGTACTTC.

This clone was seen only once. V and J are TRBV7-8 and TRBJ2-5, with TRBD2 matching 12 bases. The CDR3 has 16 residues. V trimming: 1 base; J trimming: 14 bases; junction bases outside the gene matches: 14. Germline V gives CDR1 SGHVS, CDR2 FQNEAQ. CDR3 sequence: CASSLGGLAGGGLGYF. CDR3 bases: TGTGCCAGCAGCTTAGGGGGTCTAGCGGGAGGGGGCCTGGGTTACTTC.

The chain recombines TRBV18 with TRBJ2-5; tentatively, D is TRBD1 (6 bases). The CDR3 is made up of 14 amino acids. Germline CDR1 KGHSH, CDR2 LQKENI. V lost 2 bases, J lost 1 base, and 8 bases lay in between. In nucleotides, the CDR3 is TGTGCCAGCTCACCAATAGGGGGCCAAGAGACCCAGTACTTC. It translates to CASSPIGGQETQYF.

This clone was detected only once. The chain carries TRBV21-1 and TRBJ2-1; the DNA was not compared with TRBD1, the D call given in the table. TRBV21-1 is designated a pseudogene. The CDR3 has 17 amino acids. The CDR3 is CASSKQGTGGAADEQFF. The DNA of the CDR3 is TGTGCCAGCAGCAAACAGGGGACAGGGGGCGCTGCGGATGAGCAGTTCTTC.

The chain combines TRBV27 with TRBJ1-3; the D is unclear. Germline CDR1 reads MNHEY; CDR2 reads SMNVEV (reference sequence). The CDR3 consists of 15 residues. Trimming removed 8 bases from V and 0 bases from J, with 14 bases in between. This CDR3 is CASGQDRRSGNTIYF. The CDR3 nucleotides read TGTGCCAGCGGGCAAGACCGCCGCTCTGGAAACACCATATATTTT.

The CDR3 is CASSQDGSGYNEQFF. CDR3 DNA: TGTGCCAGCAGCCAAGATGGAAGCGGCTACAATGAGCAGTTCTTC. The rearrangement links TRBV3-1 (or the pseudogene TRBV3-2) to TRBJ2-1; possible D gene TRBD2, 5 bases. The CDR3 extends over 15 amino acids. Germline lookup yields CDR1 LGHDT and CDR2 YNNKEL (reference sequence). V lost 0 bases and J 3 bases, leaving 9 bases between the germline ends.

The chain combines TRBV18 with TRBJ2-4; TRBD2 is a possible D gene (5 bases). With 0 bases removed from V and 4 bases from J, the gap between germline ends came to 16 bases. The CDR3 length is 17 residues. The germline gives CDR1 KGHSH, CDR2 LQKENI. Written as DNA, the CDR3 is TGTGCCAGCTCACCACCGCGCGGGTTGGGGTTAAAAAACATTCAGTACTTC. It is translated as CASSPPRGLGLKNIQYF.

The rearrangement links TRBV3-1 (or the pseudogene TRBV3-2) to TRBJ1-2; D is possibly TRBD1 (6 bases). This CDR3 is built from 15 residues. V gave up 0 bases and J gave up 7 bases, with 15 bases separating them. Germline V gene data show CDR1 as LGHDT and CDR2 as YNNKEL (reference sequence). Written as DNA, the CDR3 is TGTGCCAGCAGCCAAGACGGCAGGGGAACCGGTGGCTACACCTTC. Its protein is CASSQDGRGTGGYTF.

The chain's CDR3 is CATRLGGEDTQYF. DNA of the CDR3: TGTGCCACTCGTCTGGGCGGGGAAGATACGCAGTATTTT. V usage is TRBV15 and J usage is TRBJ2-3; TRBD2 might be the D (6 bases). This CDR3 contains 13 residues. Per the germline V gene, CDR1 is LNHNV and CDR2 is YYDKDF (reference sequence). Trimming pared 9 bases from V and 5 bases from J, leaving 15 bases between.

V and J are TRBV4-3 and TRBJ1-2; D is perhaps TRBD1 (6 bases). V was trimmed by 0 bases and J by 6 bases, leaving 14 bases between them. The germline V gene encodes CDR1 LGHNA and CDR2 YSLEER. CDR3 length equals 15 residues. The DNA of the CDR3 is TGCGCCAGCAGCCAAGATTTAGCCAGGGGTAATGGCTACACCTTC. It codes for CASSQDLARGNGYTF.

The rearrangement links TRBV4-1 to TRBJ1-1, with 11 bases matching TRBD1. Germline CDR1 MGHRA, CDR2 YSYEKL. The V gene end was trimmed by 4 bases and the J gene end by 3 bases; junction bases not matched to a gene: 10. The CDR3 runs 17 residues. CDR3 loop: CASSPGWGQGGYTEAFF. CDR3 sequence (DNA): TGCGCCAGCAGCCCAGGATGGGGACAGGGGGGCTACACTGAAGCTTTCTTT.

This chain joins TRBV4-3 and TRBJ2-3; 11 bases match TRBD1. This CDR3 spans 17 amino acids. Germline CDR1 and CDR2: LGHNA and YSLEER. V trimming: 3 bases; J trimming: 4 bases; junction bases outside the gene matches: 9. CDR3 DNA: TGCGCCAGCAGCCAGCTCTCCGGGACAGGGGGGTCAGATACGCAGTATTTT. It is translated as CASSQLSGTGGSDTQYF.

V and J are TRBV5-4 and TRBJ2-2, with a tentative D call TRBD2 (6 bases). Between the trimmed V and J ends, which lost 4 bases and 4 bases, there was a span of 14 bases. The CDR3 loop spans 15 amino acids. CDR1 SGHNT and CDR2 YYREEE come from the germline V gene (reference sequence). In DNA, the CDR3 is TGTGCCAGCAGCGGCGGGACTCCGGGCACCGGGGAGCTGTTTTTT. Translating gives CASSGGTPGTGELFF.

The chain employs TRBV4-3 and TRBJ2-2; 7 bases fit TRBD2. The CDR3 is 16 residues long. Germline V lookup: CDR1 LGHNA, CDR2 YSLEER. V was clipped by 1 base and J by 6 bases; unmatched bases: 8. The chain's CDR3 is CASSQGTGGNAGELFF. CDR3 nucleotides: TGCGCCAGCAGCCAAGGAACGGGAGGTAATGCCGGGGAGCTGTTTTTT.

The chain links TRBV11-2 to TRBJ1-2; 9 bases fit TRBD1. Per germline, CDR1 SGHAT and CDR2 FQNNGV. The V gene end was trimmed by 5 bases and the J gene end by 4 bases; junction bases not matched to a gene: 11. CDR3 length: 16 residues. CDR3 in amino acids: CASSKTGQGLTYGYTF. CDR3 bases: TGTGCCAGCAGCAAAACTGGACAGGGGCTCACCTATGGCTACACCTTC.

The CDR3 protein is CSVALTGGDYGYTF. The CDR3 DNA reads TGCAGCGTTGCCCTGACAGGGGGCGACTATGGCTACACCTTC. The V gene is TRBV29-1, the J gene TRBJ1-2; 10 nucleotides agree with TRBD1. This CDR3 has 14 amino acids. V was pared by 4 bases and J by 3 bases, with 5 bases of the junction left unmatched. The germline CDR1 and CDR2 sequences are SQVTM and ANQGSEA.

The chain couples TRBV27 to TRBJ2-5; TRBD2 agrees at 9 bases. CDR3 length: 15 amino acids. Germline V lookup: CDR1 MNHEY, CDR2 SMNVEV (reference sequence). After removal of 6 bases from V and 3 bases from J, the junction contained 8 bases not matched to a gene. As DNA, the CDR3 is TGTGCCAGCAGGAGACTAGCGGAGAAGAAAGAGACCCAGTACTTC. Its protein is CASRRLAEKKETQYF.

The rearrangement links TRBV10-2 to TRBJ1-1; TRBD1 might be the D (6 bases). V was trimmed by 3 bases and J by 5 bases, leaving 13 bases between them. Germline CDR1 WSHSY, CDR2 SAAADI. The CDR3 consists of 14 residues. The CDR3 reads CASSESGGMTEAFF. The DNA of the CDR3 is TGCGCCAGCAGTGAATCGGGGGGCATGACTGAAGCTTTCTTT.

This chain connects TRBV27 to TRBJ2-4; perhaps TRBD2 as D (6 bases). Germline loops: CDR1 MNHEY, CDR2 SMNVEV (reference sequence). Trimming pared 8 bases from V and 1 base from J, leaving 15 bases between. The CDR3 length is 15 residues. The CDR3, as DNA: TGTGCCAGCCGAGTAGGAGGGTGGGCCAAAAACATTCAGTACTTC. Translated, it gives CASRVGGWAKNIQYF.

This clone showed up just once. The gene calls are TRBV4-3 and TRBJ2-1, with 9 bases that match TRBD2. CDR3 length equals 18 residues. Germline V gene lookup returns CDR1 LGHNA and CDR2 YSLEER. V shed 0 bases and J 9 bases; nucleotides not matched to a gene: 15. The CDR3 DNA sequence: TGCGCCAGCAGCCAAGATTACGGGGGCGGGAGGGCGTTGGCTGAGCAGTTCTTC. Its protein product is CASSQDYGGGRALAEQFF.

The chain carries TRBV2 and TRBJ2-2; 8 nucleotides align to TRBD2. The CDR3 runs to 15 residues. CDR1 and CDR2 from the germline V gene are SNHLY and FYNNEI. The V and J ends lost 6 bases and 5 bases, in that order; junction bases with no gene match: 8. The CDR3 nucleotides are TGTGCCAGCAGACCAGCGGGAGTACGAACCGGGGAGCTGTTTTTT. Translating gives CASRPAGVRTGELFF. The variable domain in full, completed from reference TRBV2 and TRBJ2-2, reads EPEVTQTPSHQVTQMGQEVILRCVPISNHLYFYWYRQILGQKVEFLVSFYNNEISEKSEIFDDQFSVERPDGSNFTLKIRSTKLEDSAMYFCASRPAGVRTGELFFGEGSRLTVL.

This chain uses TRBV18 with TRBJ1-2; 7 bases agree with TRBD1. The J segment lost 5 bases and the V segment lost 8 bases, leaving 8 bases of the junction unmatched. The CDR3 totals 13 residues. Per the germline V gene, CDR1 is KGHSH and CDR2 is LQKENI. In DNA, the CDR3 is TGTGCCAGCCAGTCTGGACAGGAGTATGGCTACACCTTC. Protein sequence: CASQSGQEYGYTF.

The chain has TRBV28 and TRBJ2-7; D possibly corresponds to TRBD2 (6 bases). The CDR3 consists of 13 residues. CDR1 is MDHEN and CDR2 is SYDVKM in the germline V gene. Trimming cost V 5 bases and J 5 bases, with 13 bases left between them. Written as DNA, the CDR3 is TGTGCCAGCAGTACTCGGACGGGAGACGAGCAGTACTTC. Its protein product is CASSTRTGDEQYF.

The rearrangement joins TRBV7-9 to TRBJ2-1; D unclear. The V gene's germline CDR1 is SEHNR and CDR2 FQNEAQ (reference sequence). Between the trimmed V and J ends, which lost 4 bases and 5 bases, there was a span of 15 bases. The CDR3 loop spans 15 amino acids. The CDR3 DNA follows: TGTGCCAGCAGCTCGGGTACCCCTTCGGACAATGAGCAGTTCTTC. The encoded protein is CASSSGTPSDNEQFF.

The gene calls are TRBV11-3 and TRBJ2-2; 8 bases line up with TRBD1. The CDR3 covers 15 residues. Trimming at V came to 3 bases and at J to 7 bases, leaving 7 bases not matched to a gene. The germline V gene has CDR1 SGHNT and CDR2 YENEEA. CDR3 in amino acids: CASSFGQGRDGELFF. The CDR3 coding sequence is TGTGCCAGCAGCTTCGGACAGGGACGGGACGGGGAGCTGTTTTTT. The complete variable domain, with remaining parts taken from reference TRBV11-3 and TRBJ2-2, reads EAGVVQSPRYKIIEKKQPVAFWCNPISGHNTLYWYLQNLGQGPELLIRYENEEAVDDSQLPKDRFSAERLKGVDSTLKIQPAELGDSAVYLCASSFGQGRDGELFFGEGSRLTVL.

The chain employs TRBV19 and TRBJ2-1; D perhaps matches TRBD2 (7 bases). Germline CDR1 reads LNHDA; CDR2 reads SQIVND (reference sequence). V lost 3 bases and J 8 bases, leaving 20 bases between the germline ends. This CDR3 region has 16 residues. CDR3 nucleotide sequence: TGTGCCAGTAGTATGTTGGGGGGAGGGCCAGGGGATGAGCAGTTCTTC. Its protein is CASSMLGGGPGDEQFF.